Described below is a single TCR beta chain sequence and its context. Germline V CDR1 and CDR2: SGDLS, YYNGEE. There are 15 residues in the CDR3. Trimming stripped 4 bases from V and 6 bases from J, with 20 bases between. The investigators reverse transcribed all of the isolated RNA, so they sequenced expressed TCRB transcripts. Sequencing used immunoSEQ multiplex PCR; TCRdb keeps in-frame clones, though not all of them. The repertoire holds 450,000 to 600,000 clones, with roughly 31% as singletons. This entry comes from a study of beta chain features in type 1 diabetes. About the research overall: In all, around 100 million sorted cells from all samples were analyzed.

The chain couples TRBV9 to TRBJ2-7; D remains unclear. The source material was naive CD4+ T cells from blood. The TCR sequence derives from a man between 18 and 29 years old in good health. CDR3 loop: CASSTSGPPLSEQYF. The CDR3 DNA is TGTGCCAGCAGCACATCTGGGCCCCCTCTTTCCGAGCAGTACTTC.